This record covers a single TCR beta chain. Its specificity is not known. The data were taken from a study of Ad26.COV2.S vaccination and SARS-CoV-2 variants. Findings of the study overall: Spike-specific TCR breadth was greater in vaccine than placebo recipients.

Generated by immunoSEQ multiplex PCR, the TCRdb table keeps only in-frame clones and is missing some. The sample lists about 400,000 clones, over 75% occurring once. CDR3 length: 14 amino acids. CDR1 is GTSNPN, CDR2 SVGIG, per germline (reference sequence). The V gene lost 0 bases and the J gene lost 0 bases, with 9 bases spanning the gap. This sample's treatment: some 20 received Ad26.COV2.S at low or high dose, single or two shots; roughly 5 received placebo; per-sample allocation not given. At day 63 after the first vaccine or placebo injection, samples were drawn. This specimen consisted of peripheral blood, obtained in a trial of Ad26.COV2.S vaccine versus placebo. V usage is TRBV30 and J usage is TRBJ2-7; the D is unclear. The sequence came from a person aged 18-65 years who received the Ad26.COV2.S COVID-19 vaccine or a placebo. CDR3 nucleotide sequence: TGTGCCTGGAGTGTACTCCTCAGCTCCTACGAGCAGTACTTC. It specifies CAWSVLLSSYEQYF.